The 20 T cell receptor beta chains below come from one sample, sequenced in a study of shared clonotypes between healthy human individuals. The method was immunoSEQ multiplex PCR; TCRdb's version includes in-frame clones alone and lacks a portion of them. This table has some 2.1 million clones, 85% to 95% appearing once. The sequencing input was naive CD4+ T cells sorted from blood. Subset noted: CD45RA+ positively selected. The receptors were sampled from a man younger than 30 in good health.

The gene calls are TRBV30 and TRBJ2-7; no reliable D call. This CDR3 has 11 amino acids. The ends were cut back, 7 bases at V and 7 bases at J, with 14 bases in the middle. CDR1 GTSNPN and CDR2 SVGIG come from the germline V gene (reference sequence). The CDR3 DNA sequence: TGTGCCTCAAAGGACCGCTGGGAGCAGTACTTC. Protein product: CASKDRWEQYF.

The chain links TRBV5-1 to TRBJ1-3, with unresolved D. Between the trimmed V and J ends, which lost 6 bases and 2 bases, there was a span of 12 bases. Germline values: CDR1 SGHRS, CDR2 YFSETQ. The CDR3 is made up of 14 amino acids. The CDR3 DNA reads as TGCGCCAGCACCCTCGGAGGGCCTGGAAACACCATATATTTT. The encoded protein is CASTLGGPGNTIYF.

Regarding this clone: Different DNA sequences within this sample yield the same CDR3. The chain combines TRBV11-2 with TRBJ1-5; TRBD1 is a possible D gene (5 bases). CDR3 size: 13 residues. V dropped 0 bases and J dropped 6 bases, with 6 bases sitting between them. The germline gives CDR1 SGHAT, CDR2 FQNNGV. CDR3 DNA sequence: TGTGCCAGCAGCTTAGATGGGGGTCAGCCCCAGCATTTT. Its translation is CASSLDGGQPQHF.

In its sample, this clone was seen once. The CDR3 nucleotides read TGTGCCAGCAGTTACAGGGAAGTAAACTATGGCTACACCTTC. The encoded protein is CASSYREVNYGYTF. The genes are TRBV6-6 and TRBJ1-2; no clear D gene. The CDR3 totals 14 residues. V lost 2 bases and J 2 bases, leaving 9 bases between the germline ends. CDR1 is MNHNY and CDR2 is SVGAGI in the germline V gene (reference sequence).

The chain combines TRBV30 with TRBJ2-7, with D perhaps given as TRBD1 or TRBD2 (5 bases each). The CDR3 is made up of 14 amino acids. Germline CDR1 is GTSNPN and CDR2 is SVGIG (reference sequence). Trimming left V 1 base short and J 7 bases short, with 17 bases between. The CDR3 region is CAWSGGRGTREQYF. The CDR3 DNA follows: TGTGCCTGGAGTGGGGGTCGGGGCACTAGGGAGCAGTACTTC.

V gene TRBV6-1 combines with J gene TRBJ1-4; D call uncertain. Germline V gives CDR1 MNHNS, CDR2 SASEGT. Trimming left V 2 bases short and J 2 bases short, with 9 bases between. The CDR3 contains 15 residues. This chain's CDR3 is CASSEITATNEKLFF. The CDR3 nucleotides are TGTGCCAGCAGTGAAATTACGGCCACTAATGAAAAACTGTTTTTT.

The chain combines TRBV6-1 with TRBJ1-5, with D uncertain. The ends were cut back, 6 bases at V and 3 bases at J, with 9 bases in the middle. The CDR3 consists of 13 residues. Germline loops: CDR1 MNHNS, CDR2 SASEGT. The CDR3 sequence is CASRNGNNQPQHF. The CDR3 bases are TGTGCCAGCAGAAATGGTAACAATCAGCCCCAGCATTTT.

The chain recombines TRBV28 with TRBJ1-2; D may be TRBD1 (6 bases). The CDR3 runs to 16 residues. V was shortened by 6 bases and J by 1 base, with 18 bases between the two germline ends. Per germline, CDR1 MDHEN and CDR2 SYDVKM. The CDR3 DNA is TGTGCCAGCAGAGCCGGGGGCCACCTGATTAACTATGGCTACACCTTC. Its protein product is CASRAGGHLINYGYTF.

The V call is TRBV13, the J call TRBJ2-5; D remains ambiguous. The V and J ends lost 4 bases and 2 bases respectively, with 11 bases between them. This CDR3 is 14 amino acids long. Germline CDR1 is PRHDT and CDR2 is FYEKMQ (reference sequence). The DNA for the CDR3 is TGTGCCAGCAGCTGGTGGACGGGTCAAGAGACCCAGTACTTC. It specifies CASSWWTGQETQYF.

The J gene is TRBJ1-2, the V gene TRBV7-2, with TRBD1 as a possible D gene (5 bases). CDR1 is SGHTA, CDR2 FQGNSA, per germline. There are 12 residues in the CDR3. Deletions cut 2 bases from V and 7 bases from J, with 8 bases between. CDR3: CASSLPGPGYTF. For the CDR3, the DNA is TGTGCCAGCAGCTTACCGGGGCCTGGCTACACCTTC.

As to this clone: The sample contains more than one DNA sequence encoding this CDR3. The V gene is TRBV7-9, the J gene TRBJ1-2; 9 bases agree with TRBD1. After removal of 4 bases from V and 2 bases from J, the junction contained 5 bases not matched to a gene. CDR1 and CDR2 from the germline V gene are SEHNR and FQNEAQ (reference sequence). The CDR3 consists of 15 residues. The CDR3 nucleotides read TGTGCCAGCAGCTCCTCCGGGACAGGGAACTATGGCTACACCTTC. This encodes CASSSSGTGNYGYTF.

As DNA, the CDR3 is TGTGCCAGTATGGGGGGGTCTCGGTACAATGAGCAGTTCTTC. Its translation is CASMGGSRYNEQFF. The chain employs TRBV19 and TRBJ2-1, with 7 bases that match TRBD2. The CDR3 is 14 residues long. The V gene's germline CDR1 is LNHDA and CDR2 SQIVND (reference sequence). The ends lost 7 bases at V and 4 bases at J; junction bases unmatched: 7.

Comment on this clone: The same CDR3 arises from other DNA sequences in this sample as well. This rearrangement joins TRBV4-3 to TRBJ1-1, with TRBD1 as a possible D gene (5 bases). The CDR3 spans 15 residues. V lost 0 bases and J 0 bases, leaving 8 bases between the germline ends. Germline V gene lookup returns CDR1 LGHNA and CDR2 YSLEER. CDR3: CASSQEAGMNTEAFF. The CDR3 DNA sequence: TGCGCCAGCAGCCAAGAGGCAGGGATGAACACTGAAGCTTTCTTT.

A word on this clone: The sample contains more than one DNA sequence encoding this CDR3. The CDR3 DNA follows: TGTGCCTGGAGTGGCAGGGGAACTGAAGCTTTCTTT. Its translation: CAWSGRGTEAFF. The chain combines TRBV30 with TRBJ1-1; tentative D call: TRBD1 (6 bases). The CDR3 contains 12 residues. V was cut by 1 base and J by 5 bases, with 8 bases left in between. CDR1 is GTSNPN and CDR2 is SVGIG in the germline V gene (reference sequence).

On this clone itself: A clone one base away is much larger, so this may be a read error. V usage is TRBV25-1 and J usage is TRBJ1-2, with D possibly matching TRBD1 (6 bases). This CDR3 region has 14 residues. Germline values: CDR1 MGHDK, CDR2 SYGVNS. V was clipped by 4 bases and J by 12 bases, with 21 bases between them. This chain's CDR3 is CASSAPLGVGGHTF. The CDR3 bases are TGTGCCAGCAGTGCCCCCCTTGGGGTGGGGGGCCACACCTTC.

The rearrangement links TRBV6-5 to TRBJ1-3; 8 bases line up with TRBD1. In germline, CDR1 is MNHEY, CDR2 SVGAGI. V was pared by 7 bases and J by 0 bases, with 5 bases of the junction left unmatched. The CDR3 is 15 amino acids. CDR3 sequence (DNA): TGTGCCAGCACCCCAGGGGGCGACTCTGGAAACACCATATATTTT. This codes for CASTPGGDSGNTIYF.

This rearrangement joins TRBV30 to TRBJ1-1; D possibly corresponds to TRBD1 (5 bases). The germline V gene encodes CDR1 GTSNPN and CDR2 SVGIG (reference sequence). The ends were cut back, 0 bases at V and 1 base at J, with 27 bases in the middle. This CDR3 is 20 amino acids long. The CDR3: CAWSVMRQTIALGKNTEAFF. The CDR3 DNA is TGTGCCTGGAGTGTTATGAGACAGACGATCGCTCTGGGCAAGAACACTGAAGCTTTCTTT.

This clone occurred once. The V and J genes are TRBV4-3 and TRBJ2-2; no clear D gene. Per germline, CDR1 LGHNA and CDR2 YSLEER. Deletions cut 6 bases from V and 1 base from J, with 9 bases between. This CDR3 has 14 amino acids. The CDR3: CASSIDGNTGELFF. The CDR3 bases are TGCGCCAGCAGTATCGACGGGAACACCGGGGAGCTGTTTTTT.

The chain has TRBV28 and TRBJ1-1; D gene unclear. Germline V gives CDR1 MDHEN, CDR2 SYDVKM. V was trimmed by 1 base and J by 7 bases, leaving 10 bases between them. The CDR3 loop spans 13 amino acids. The CDR3 DNA reads as TGTGCCAGCAGTTTATCGGGTCGACTTGAAGCTTTCTTT. It is translated as CASSLSGRLEAFF.

The CDR3 sequence is CASSERQPNTGELFF. CDR3 nucleotides: TGTGCCAGCAGTGAACGACAGCCGAACACCGGGGAGCTGTTTTTT. The chain is built from TRBV6-1 and TRBJ2-2; possible D gene TRBD1, 5 bases. The CDR3 sequence is 15 residues long. From germline, CDR1 is MNHNS and CDR2 SASEGT. Trimming took off 2 bases at V and 0 bases at J, with 7 bases between the two ends.